This TCR beta chain was found in a study of monozygotic twins with inflammatory bowel disease. This CDR3 has 15 amino acids. Germline CDR1 is MDHEN and CDR2 is SYDVKM. General study findings and limits: Repertoire similarity did not differ between concordant and discordant twins, possibly owing to limited power. There was no support for any single strong signal or clonotype associated with IBD.

With respect to this clonotype: Its cognate antigen is unknown.

After re-calling the 5' RACE reads, TCRdb lists one entry per CDR3 protein, DNA absent. This table holds around 450,000 distinct CDR3 sequences. This rearrangement joins TRBV28 to TRBJ2-1; the TCRdb call, TRBD2, lacks DNA for checking. This TCR was recovered from a human donor with ulcerative colitis or Crohn's disease, or a healthy co-twin of an affected twin (not recorded which). Source material: blood. This chain's CDR3 is CASSPGSAFPNEQFF.